This paragraph covers one TCR beta chain sequence. The data derive from a study of blood T cell repertoires in COVID-19. Study summary: Sample material is recorded as cDNA or gDNA derived from T cells, B-cell-depleted T cells, or PBMCs.

In the source study's methods: The assay estimated nucleated cells by amplifying reference gene primers. TCRdb's copy holds only in-frame clones and misses some; the assay was immunoSEQ multiplex PCR. That table furnishes V, J and clone size, whereas the DNA furnished D and trimming. The repertoire holds 70,000 to 80,000 clones, with 82% as singletons. This CDR3 spans 17 amino acids. Trimming took 0 bases from V and 0 from J, leaving 14 bases between them. The germline CDR1 and CDR2 sequences are SGDLS and YYNGEE. This clonotype was obtained from a woman older than 75 with acute or convalescent COVID-19. The chain carries TRBV9 and TRBJ2-3, with D maybe TRBD1 (6 bases). Material: peripheral blood. The CDR3 is CASSVVHRETSTDTQYF. The CDR3 nucleotides are TGTGCCAGCAGCGTAGTCCACAGGGAAACGAGCACAGATACGCAGTATTTT.